The T cell receptor beta chain under discussion was sequenced for a study of blood T cell repertoires in COVID-19. The V segment lost 7 bases and the J segment 0 bases; nucleotides outside the gene matches: 14. The CDR3 covers 19 residues. Germline loops: CDR1 SGHTA, CDR2 FQGNSA. Using immunoSEQ multiplex PCR, the repertoire was profiled, and TCRdb retains in-frame clones only, with some absent. This table holds 40,000 or so clones, around 92% found once. The source material was peripheral blood. This chain connects TRBV7-2 to TRBJ2-1, with TRBD2 matching over 11 bases. This clonotype was sampled from a human donor in a cohort sampled during active COVID-19. CDR3 sequence: CASIIAGGPAHGSYNEQFF. CDR3 coding DNA: TGTGCCAGCATAATAGCGGGGGGGCCGGCCCACGGCTCCTACAATGAGCAGTTCTTC.